The 16 T cell receptor beta chains presented below share a single source sample, sequenced in a study of blood T cell repertoires in COVID-19. Repertoires were generated with immunoSEQ multiplex PCR, while TCRdb's copy carries only in-frame clones and drops some. The data contain around 54,000 clones, roughly four fifths of them singletons. Sequencing was carried out using peripheral blood. Every receptor here comes from a woman aged 60-70 years with acute or convalescent COVID-19.

This sequence joins TRBV11-2 and TRBJ1-5, with 9 bases matching TRBD1. J gave up 2 bases and V 5 bases, and 4 bases lay outside the gene matches. The CDR3 sequence is 15 residues long. Germline V lookup: CDR1 SGHAT, CDR2 FQNNGV. CDR3 nucleotides: TGTGCCAGCAGCAAGACAGGGGGTCGCAATCAGCCCCAGCATTTT. It yields the protein CASSKTGGRNQPQHF. Drawing the rest from reference TRBV11-2 and TRBJ1-5, the complete variable domain is EAGVAQSPRYKIIEKRQSVAFWCNPISGHATLYWYQQILGQGPKLLIQFQNNGVVDDSQLPKDRFSAERLKGVDSTLKIQPAKLEDSAVYLCASSKTGGRNQPQHFGDGTRLSIL.

The rearrangement joins TRBV5-1 to TRBJ2-2; D uncertain. Germline loops: CDR1 SGHRS, CDR2 YFSETQ. The CDR3 totals 13 residues. The ends were cut back, 4 bases at V and 3 bases at J, with 7 bases in the middle. The chain's CDR3 is CASSHGDTGELFF. The CDR3 region has the DNA TGCGCCAGCAGCCACGGTGACACCGGGGAGCTGTTTTTT.

The chain links TRBV7-6 to TRBJ1-5, with D maybe TRBD1 (5 bases). There are 18 residues in the CDR3. Germline V gives CDR1 SGHVS, CDR2 FNYEAQ. Trimming removed 1 base from V and 4 bases from J, with 20 bases in between. This CDR3 reads CASSLEGLGRATNQPQHF. The CDR3 nucleotides read TGTGCCAGCAGCTTAGAGGGGCTCGGAAGGGCGACTAATCAGCCCCAGCATTTT.

The V call is TRBV4-2, the J call TRBJ2-3; TRBD2 matches at 12 bases. The CDR3 runs to 16 residues. Trimming cost V 1 base and J 9 bases; bases outside gene matches: 8. Per germline, CDR1 LGHNA and CDR2 YNFKEQ. CDR3 in amino acids: CASSQGRLAGGGTQYF. In nucleotides, the CDR3 is TGTGCCAGCAGCCAAGGACGGCTAGCGGGAGGGGGGACGCAGTATTTT.

A few counts support this clone. This chain links TRBV20-1 with TRBJ1-4; tentative D call: TRBD1 (5 bases). Germline-derived CDR1 and CDR2 are DFQATT and SNEGSKA (reference sequence). V shed 3 bases and J shed 7 bases, with 15 bases lying between them. The CDR3 length is 14 residues. The CDR3 region has the DNA TGCAGTGCTAGTAAGGGGAACGGGGGTGAAAAACTGTTTTTT. Translated, it gives CSASKGNGGEKLFF.

This sequence joins TRBV11-2 and TRBJ1-4; 7 nucleotides agree with TRBD1. This CDR3 contains 13 residues. CDR1 is SGHAT, CDR2 FQNNGV, per germline. Trimming cost V 8 bases and J 6 bases; bases outside gene matches: 6. This CDR3 reads CASERTGDEKLFF. The CDR3 DNA follows: TGTGCCAGCGAAAGGACAGGCGATGAAAAACTGTTTTTT.

This sequence joins TRBV5-1 and TRBJ2-3; a possible D gene is TRBD2 (6 bases). V gave up 6 bases and J gave up 2 bases, with 13 bases separating them. The germline CDR1 and CDR2 sequences are SGHRS and YFSETQ. The CDR3 is made up of 14 amino acids. The CDR3 loop reads CASNGGSLTDTQYF. The CDR3 DNA sequence: TGCGCCAGCAACGGGGGATCACTCACAGATACGCAGTATTTT.

This clone was counted between two and nine times. The chain employs TRBV11-2 and TRBJ2-5; tentatively, D is TRBD1 (6 bases). Germline lookup yields CDR1 SGHAT and CDR2 FQNNGV. With 5 bases removed from V and 1 base from J, the gap between germline ends came to 26 bases. CDR3 length: 19 residues. DNA of the CDR3: TGTGCCAGCAGCCGACTAACAGGGAAACGTTTTGGGGCCCAAGAGACCCAGTACTTC. It codes for CASSRLTGKRFGAQETQYF.

The J gene is TRBJ1-5, the V gene TRBV30, with D possibly matching TRBD1 (6 bases). Trimming removed 2 bases from V and 6 bases from J, with 11 bases in between. Germline V gene sequence: CDR1 GTSNPN, CDR2 SVGIG (reference sequence). The CDR3 consists of 13 residues. The CDR3 spells CAWSKTGTQPQHF. Here the CDR3 DNA reads TGTGCCTGGAGTAAGACAGGCACTCAGCCCCAGCATTTT. The variable domain in full, with the rest retrieved from reference TRBV30 and TRBJ1-5, is SQTIHQWPATLVQPVGSPLSLECTVEGTSNPNLYWYRQAAGRGLQLLFYSVGIGQISSEVPQNLSASRPQDRQFILSSKKLLLSDSGFYLCAWSKTGTQPQHFGDGTRLSIL.

In this sample, this clone turned up a few times. This chain connects TRBV11-2 to TRBJ2-1; D is possibly TRBD2 (5 bases). This CDR3 is 15 amino acids long. The germline V gene has CDR1 SGHAT and CDR2 FQNNGV. With 5 bases removed from V and 0 bases from J, the gap between germline ends came to 11 bases. Written as DNA, the CDR3 is TGTGCCAGCAGCACGGGGAAGGGCTCCTACAATGAGCAGTTCTTC. Amino acid sequence: CASSTGKGSYNEQFF.

The rearrangement uses TRBV3-1 (or the pseudogene TRBV3-2) and TRBJ2-3, with D maybe TRBD2 (5 bases). The V and J ends lost 5 bases and 5 bases respectively, with 11 bases between them. CDR1 and CDR2 (germline): LGHDT, YNNKEL (reference sequence). The CDR3 is 13 residues long. The CDR3, as DNA: TGTGCCAGCAGCGCCTACGGGGAAGATACGCAGTATTTT. Protein sequence: CASSAYGEDTQYF.

The chain carries TRBV18 and TRBJ1-3; 8 bases agree with TRBD1. The CDR3 has 16 residues. CDR1 is KGHSH and CDR2 is LQKENI in the germline V gene. V lost 0 bases, J lost 4 bases, and 5 bases stayed unmatched. CDR3 DNA: TGTGCCAGCTCACCACCCCAGGGGGCGGCCGGAAACACCATATATTTT. This gives the protein CASSPPQGAAGNTIYF.

The chain couples TRBV28 to TRBJ1-5; maybe TRBD1 (5 bases). The CDR3 is 15 amino acids. Deletions cut 8 bases from V and 4 bases from J, with 18 bases between. Germline loops: CDR1 MDHEN, CDR2 SYDVKM. CDR3 region: CASGGEGRKNQPQHF. CDR3 in DNA: TGTGCCAGCGGAGGGGAGGGAAGAAAAAATCAGCCCCAGCATTTT.

The V and J genes are TRBV30 and TRBJ1-6; D call uncertain. V lost 3 bases to trimming and J lost 8 bases, with 11 bases between them. The CDR3 has 13 residues. CDR1 and CDR2 (germline): GTSNPN, SVGIG (reference sequence). CDR3 in DNA: TGTGCCTGGAGCCTTAATCGGGATTCACCCCTCCACTTT. This encodes CAWSLNRDSPLHF.

The V and J genes are TRBV28 and TRBJ1-1, with 7 bases identical to TRBD1. Germline values: CDR1 MDHEN, CDR2 SYDVKM. V lost 5 bases to trimming and J lost 6 bases; unmatched junction nucleotides: 9. CDR3 length equals 14 residues. The CDR3 spells CASSRRQGIAEAFF. The CDR3 DNA is TGTGCCAGCAGTCGTCGACAGGGTATAGCTGAAGCTTTCTTT. Full variable domain (outside the CDR3, taken from reference TRBV28 and TRBJ1-1): DVKVTQSSRYLVKRTGEKVFLECVQDMDHENMFWYRQDPGLGLRLIYFSYDVKMKEKGDIPEGYSVSREKKERFSLILESASTNQTSMYLCASSRRQGIAEAFFGQGTRLTVV.

In regard to this clone: The junction and the germline gene differ at one end; a read error may be behind it. This chain uses TRBV2 with TRBJ1-5; 9 nucleotides match TRBD1. This CDR3 is 15 amino acids long. Germline loops: CDR1 SNHLY, CDR2 FYNNEI. CDR3: CTSSAGTGTNQPQHF. The CDR3 region has the DNA TGTACCAGCAGCGCCGGGACAGGGACCAATCAGCCCCAGCATTTT.